This T cell receptor beta chain was sequenced during a study of OX40 agonist ivuxolimab in advanced cancers. As for the study more broadly: Ivuxolimab was a fully human IgG2 agonistic monoclonal antibody targeting the costimulatory receptor OX40 (CD134). Peripheral TCRbeta sequencing was intended to test whether TCR sequence diversity was altered and clonal T-cell expansion was caused by ivuxolimab. The monotherapy dose-escalation portion (N ≈ 55 patients) of the phase I ivuxolimab trial is reported in the paper. Intravenous ivuxolimab was administered to patients every 2 weeks at six dose levels: 0.01, 0.1, 0.3, 1.5, 3 and 10 mg/kg. Prior anti-PD-1, anti-PD-L1 or anti-CTLA-4 therapy was permitted, and 40% of dose-escalation patients had received checkpoint inhibitors. Partial responses occurred in three dose-escalation patients: two with cutaneous melanoma and one with hepatocellular carcinoma. A male proportion of roughly 85% and a mean age of around 60 years, ranging from 23 to 79, were recorded for the dose-escalation cohort. Among the approximately 50 dose-escalation patients, about 20 had hepatocellular carcinoma, roughly 15 melanoma, 9 renal cell carcinoma and 9 head and neck cancer. Overall study outcomes, separate from this receptor: Low levels of normalized T-cell clonal expansion were also seen in some patients who did not respond. The antigen specificity of the peripheral T cells that underwent clonal expansion was not determined. In the 0.1-3.0 mg/kg groups, partial responders had among the lowest normalized peripheral clonal expansion, particularly in CD8+ T cells. After ivuxolimab, more expanded clones were found on average in CD8+ T cells than in CD4+ T cells. At doses of 0.1 to 3.0 mg/kg, clonal expansion of both CD4+ and CD8+ blood T cells was observed from baseline to week 6.

For sequencing of the TCRbeta CDR3 region, genomic DNA was extracted from the sorted cells. TCRbeta CDR3 regions were sequenced using the immunoSEQ Assay. Held by TCRdb, this immuneACCESS table contains in-frame sequences only and omits some clones. Under half of the omission traces to an unresolved V gene where checked; the cause of the rest is unknown. The sample profile shows around 80,000 clones; about nine tenths of them were found once. Approximately 0.2% of the sample is taken by the ten largest. Patients with autoimmune disease history or receiving systemic immunosuppression were excluded from the trial. Peripheral blood for TCR sequencing was drawn from every dose cohort at baseline, at cycle 4 day 1 and at cycle 7 day 1. Samples came from an open-label, multicenter, first-in-human phase I dose-escalation trial of ivuxolimab. Adults with locally advanced or metastatic head and neck squamous cell, hepatocellular, melanoma or renal cell carcinoma were enrolled in the trial. Before TCR sequencing, CD4+ T cells and CD8+ T cells were sorted from peripheral blood as separate populations.

About this clone: The antigen it recognizes is unknown. One base away there is no much larger clone; base qualities are not given.

There are 13 amino acids in the CDR3, from cysteine to phenylalanine inclusive. CDR3 DNA only is kept here, 39 bases in frame from base 1. Via the germline V gene, CDR1 is SQVTM and CDR2 ANQGSEA. V is cut by 2 bases and J by 3 bases, and the space between the germline ends is 8 bases. The sequence came from an adult with an advanced solid tumor such as melanoma, head and neck, liver or kidney cancer. The source was CD4+ or CD8+ T cells sorted from blood, collected in a trial of the OX40 agonist ivuxolimab. The chain couples TRBV29-1 to TRBJ2-4; the D gene is perhaps TRBD1, on 6 matching bases. The CDR3 reads CSVEQGFKNIQYF. The DNA sequence is TGCAGCGTTGAACAGGGGTTCAAAAACATTCAGTACTTC.